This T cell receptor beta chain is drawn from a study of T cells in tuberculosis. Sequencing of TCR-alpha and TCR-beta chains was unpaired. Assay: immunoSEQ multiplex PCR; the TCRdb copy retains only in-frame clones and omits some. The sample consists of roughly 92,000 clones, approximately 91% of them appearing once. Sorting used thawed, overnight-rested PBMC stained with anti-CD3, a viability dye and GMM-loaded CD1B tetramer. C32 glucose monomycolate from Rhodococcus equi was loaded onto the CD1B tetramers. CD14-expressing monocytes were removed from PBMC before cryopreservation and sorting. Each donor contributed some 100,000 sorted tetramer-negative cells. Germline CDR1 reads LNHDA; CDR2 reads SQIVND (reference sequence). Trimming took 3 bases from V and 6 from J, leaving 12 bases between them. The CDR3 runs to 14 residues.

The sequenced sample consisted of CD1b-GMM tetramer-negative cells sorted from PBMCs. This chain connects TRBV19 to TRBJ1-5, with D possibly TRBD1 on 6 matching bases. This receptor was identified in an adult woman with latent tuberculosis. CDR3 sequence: CASSIFRGAQPQHF. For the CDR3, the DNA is TGTGCCAGTAGTATTTTCAGGGGCGCTCAGCCCCAGCATTTT.